This T cell receptor (beta chain) was sequenced in a study of OX40 agonist ivuxolimab in advanced cancers. Study in general: As their treatment, patients were administered ivuxolimab, an agonistic anti-OX40 (CD134) antibody.

The germline gives CDR1 SGHNT, CDR2 YYREEE (reference sequence). This CDR3 is built from 15 residues. V gave up 0 bases and J gave up 6 bases, with 15 bases separating them. Clones were sequenced by immunoSEQ multiplex PCR, and TCRdb holds only the in-frame ones, with some missing. There are tens of thousands of clones in the sample; around 91% occur only once, and 0.94% lies in the top ten. The specimen was CD4+ or CD8+ T cells sorted from blood, collected in a trial of the OX40 agonist ivuxolimab. The chain carries TRBV5-4 and TRBJ2-5, with D tentatively TRBD1 or TRBD2 (5 bases each). The receptor comes from an adult with an advanced solid tumor such as melanoma, head and neck, liver or kidney cancer. The CDR3 loop is CASSLAGGVGQTQYF. CDR3 nucleotides: TGTGCCAGCAGCTTGGCTGGGGGTGTAGGGCAGACCCAGTACTTC.